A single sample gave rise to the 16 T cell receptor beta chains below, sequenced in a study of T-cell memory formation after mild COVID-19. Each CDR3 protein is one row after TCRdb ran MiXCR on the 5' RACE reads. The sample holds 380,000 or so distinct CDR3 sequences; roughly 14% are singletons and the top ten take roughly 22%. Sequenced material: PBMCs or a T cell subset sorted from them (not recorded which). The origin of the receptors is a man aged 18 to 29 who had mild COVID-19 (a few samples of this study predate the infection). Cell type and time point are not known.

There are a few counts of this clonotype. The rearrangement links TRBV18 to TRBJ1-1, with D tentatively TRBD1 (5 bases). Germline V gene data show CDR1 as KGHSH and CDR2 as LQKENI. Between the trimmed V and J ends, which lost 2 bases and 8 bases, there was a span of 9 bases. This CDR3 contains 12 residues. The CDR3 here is CASSPIAGEAFF. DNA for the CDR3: TGTGCCAGCTCACCAATAGCAGGGGAAGCTTTCTTT.

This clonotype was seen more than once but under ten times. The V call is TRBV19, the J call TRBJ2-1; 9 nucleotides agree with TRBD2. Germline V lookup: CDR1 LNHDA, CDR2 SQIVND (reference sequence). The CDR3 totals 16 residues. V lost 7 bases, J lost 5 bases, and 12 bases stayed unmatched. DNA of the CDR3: TGTGCCAGTAAGAGTGAAAGCGGGGGGACGCACAATGAGCAGTTCTTC. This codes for CASKSESGGTHNEQFF.

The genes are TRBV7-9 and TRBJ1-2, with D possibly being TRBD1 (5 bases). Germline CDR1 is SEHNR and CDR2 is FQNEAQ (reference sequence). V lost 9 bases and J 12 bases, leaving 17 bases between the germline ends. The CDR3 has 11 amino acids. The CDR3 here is CASGTQVGNTF. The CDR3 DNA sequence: TGTGCCAGTGGGACCCAGGTCGGGAACACCTTC.

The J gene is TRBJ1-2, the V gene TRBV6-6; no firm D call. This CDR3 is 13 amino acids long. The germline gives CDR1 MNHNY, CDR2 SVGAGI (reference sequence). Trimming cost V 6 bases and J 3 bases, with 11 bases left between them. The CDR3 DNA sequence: TGTGCCAGCAGGAACAGAGAATACTATGGCTACACCTTC. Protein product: CASRNREYYGYTF.

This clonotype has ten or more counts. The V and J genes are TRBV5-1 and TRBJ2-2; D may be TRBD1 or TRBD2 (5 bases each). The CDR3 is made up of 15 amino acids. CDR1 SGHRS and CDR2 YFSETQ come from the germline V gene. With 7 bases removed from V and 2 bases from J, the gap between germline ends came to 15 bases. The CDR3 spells CASGPGASNTGELFF. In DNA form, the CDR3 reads TGCGCCAGCGGCCCCGGGGCCTCTAACACCGGGGAGCTGTTTTTT.

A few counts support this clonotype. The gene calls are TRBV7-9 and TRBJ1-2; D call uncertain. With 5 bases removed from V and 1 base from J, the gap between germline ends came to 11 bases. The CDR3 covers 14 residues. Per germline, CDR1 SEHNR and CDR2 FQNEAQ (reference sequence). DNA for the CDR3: TGTGCCAGCAGCGCCTTAAGTCTTAACTATGGCTACACCTTC. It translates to CASSALSLNYGYTF. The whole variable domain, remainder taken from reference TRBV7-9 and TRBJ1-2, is DTGVSQNPRHKITKRGQNVTFRCDPISEHNRLYWYRQTLGQGPEFLTYFQNEAQLEKSRLLSDRFSAERPKGSFSTLEIQRTEQGDSAMYLCASSALSLNYGYTFGSGTRLTVV.

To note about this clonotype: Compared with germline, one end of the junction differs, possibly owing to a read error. CDR3 nucleotide sequence: TGTTCCAGCAGCCCCGGGACTAGCGGGAACAATGAGCAGTTCTTC. The encoded protein is CSSSPGTSGNNEQFF. V is TRBV7-9 and J is TRBJ2-1, with TRBD2 identical over 13 bases. The CDR3 sequence is 15 residues long. Germline CDR1 SEHNR, CDR2 FQNEAQ (reference sequence).

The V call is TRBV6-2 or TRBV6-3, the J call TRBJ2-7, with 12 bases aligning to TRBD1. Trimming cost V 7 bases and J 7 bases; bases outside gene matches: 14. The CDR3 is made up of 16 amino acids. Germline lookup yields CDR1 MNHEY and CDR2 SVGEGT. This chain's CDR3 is CASNKLPGTGGSEQYF. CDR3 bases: TGTGCCAGCAACAAGCTTCCCGGGACAGGGGGCAGTGAGCAGTACTTC.

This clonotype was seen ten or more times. In nucleotides, the CDR3 is TGCGCCAGCAGCCCAGGGACCGCGAGGTACAATGAGCAGTTCTTC. It encodes CASSPGTARYNEQFF. J is TRBJ2-1 and V is TRBV4-3; D is tentatively TRBD1 or TRBD2 (5 bases each). V gave up 4 bases and J gave up 4 bases, with 14 bases separating them. Germline V lookup: CDR1 LGHNA, CDR2 YSLEER. The CDR3 sequence is 15 residues long.

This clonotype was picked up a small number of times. Here the CDR3 DNA reads TGTGCCAGCAGATTCGGAGGGGGAAACACCATATATTTT. Amino acids: CASRFGGGNTIYF. The chain has TRBV2 and TRBJ1-3; D gene uncertain. The length of the CDR3 is 13 residues. V lost 6 bases, J lost 4 bases, and 10 bases lay in between. Germline loops: CDR1 SNHLY, CDR2 FYNNEI. The whole variable domain, filled in from reference TRBV2 and TRBJ1-3, reads EPEVTQTPSHQVTQMGQEVILRCVPISNHLYFYWYRQILGQKVEFLVSFYNNEISEKSEIFDDQFSVERPDGSNFTLKIRSTKLEDSAMYFCASRFGGGNTIYFGEGSWLTVV.

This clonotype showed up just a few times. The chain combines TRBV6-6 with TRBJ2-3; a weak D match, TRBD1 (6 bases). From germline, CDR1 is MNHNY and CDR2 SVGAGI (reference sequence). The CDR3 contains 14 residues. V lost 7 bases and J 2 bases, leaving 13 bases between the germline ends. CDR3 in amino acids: CASIQGPNTDTQYF. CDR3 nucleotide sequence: TGTGCCAGCATCCAGGGGCCAAACACAGATACGCAGTATTTT.

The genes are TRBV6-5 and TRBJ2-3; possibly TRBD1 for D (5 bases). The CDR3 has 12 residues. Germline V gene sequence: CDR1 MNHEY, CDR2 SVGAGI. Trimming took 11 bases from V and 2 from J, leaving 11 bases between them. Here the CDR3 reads CAVTGNTDTQYF. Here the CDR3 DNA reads TGTGCCGTTACAGGAAACACAGATACGCAGTATTTT.

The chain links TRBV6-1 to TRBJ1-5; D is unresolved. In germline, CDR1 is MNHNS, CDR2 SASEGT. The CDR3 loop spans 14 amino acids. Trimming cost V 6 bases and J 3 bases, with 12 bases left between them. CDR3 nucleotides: TGTGCCAGCAGCGGACTGCAACCCAATCAGCCCCAGCATTTT. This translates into CASSGLQPNQPQHF.

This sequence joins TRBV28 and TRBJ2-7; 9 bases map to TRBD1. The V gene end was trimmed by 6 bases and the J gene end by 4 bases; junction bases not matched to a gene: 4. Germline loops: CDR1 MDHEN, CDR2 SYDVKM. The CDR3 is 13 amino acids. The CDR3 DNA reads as TGTGCCAGCAGAACTGGACAGGGGTACGAGCAGTACGTC. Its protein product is CASRTGQGYEQYV.

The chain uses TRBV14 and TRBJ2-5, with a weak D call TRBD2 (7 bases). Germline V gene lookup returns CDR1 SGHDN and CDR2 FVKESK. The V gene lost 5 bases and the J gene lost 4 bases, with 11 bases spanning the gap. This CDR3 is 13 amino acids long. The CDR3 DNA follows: TGTGCCAGCAGCTCTGCGGGGGCAGAGACCCAGTACTTC. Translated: CASSSAGAETQYF. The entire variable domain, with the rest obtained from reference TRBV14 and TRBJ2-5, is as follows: EAGVTQFPSHSVIEKGQTVTLRCDPISGHDNLYWYRRVMGKEIKFLLHFVKESKQDESGMPNNRFLAERTGGTYSTLKVQPAELEDSGVYFCASSSAGAETQYFGPGTRLLVL.

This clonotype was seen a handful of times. The CDR3: CASSVAGFAYEQYF. CDR3 coding DNA: TGTGCCAGCAGCGTCGCGGGTTTCGCCTACGAGCAGTACTTC. The V call is TRBV7-9, the J call TRBJ2-7; possible D gene TRBD2, 5 bases. The CDR3 loop spans 14 amino acids. Trimming removed 5 bases at V and 2 bases at J, with 13 bases between. Germline V lookup: CDR1 SEHNR, CDR2 FQNEAQ (reference sequence). Full variable domain (outside the CDR3, taken from reference TRBV7-9 and TRBJ2-7): DTGVSQNPRHKITKRGQNVTFRCDPISEHNRLYWYRQTLGQGPEFLTYFQNEAQLEKSRLLSDRFSAERPKGSFSTLEIQRTEQGDSAMYLCASSVAGFAYEQYFGPGTRLTVT.